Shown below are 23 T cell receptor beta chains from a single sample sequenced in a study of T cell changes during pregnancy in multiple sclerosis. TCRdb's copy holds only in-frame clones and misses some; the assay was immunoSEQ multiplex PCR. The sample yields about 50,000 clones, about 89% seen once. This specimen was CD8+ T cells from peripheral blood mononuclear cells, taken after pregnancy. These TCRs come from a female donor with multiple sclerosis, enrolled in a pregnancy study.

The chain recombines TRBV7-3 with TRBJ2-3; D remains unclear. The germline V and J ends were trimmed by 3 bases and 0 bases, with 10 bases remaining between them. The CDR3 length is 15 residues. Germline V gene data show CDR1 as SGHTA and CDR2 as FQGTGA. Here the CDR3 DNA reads TGTGCCAGCAGCTTTACAGAGATAAGCACAGATACGCAGTATTTT. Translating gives CASSFTEISTDTQYF.

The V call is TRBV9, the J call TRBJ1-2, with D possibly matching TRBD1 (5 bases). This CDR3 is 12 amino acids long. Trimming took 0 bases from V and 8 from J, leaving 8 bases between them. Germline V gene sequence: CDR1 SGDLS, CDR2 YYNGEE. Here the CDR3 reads CASSVAGNGYTF. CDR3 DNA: TGTGCCAGCAGCGTAGCAGGGAACGGCTACACCTTC.

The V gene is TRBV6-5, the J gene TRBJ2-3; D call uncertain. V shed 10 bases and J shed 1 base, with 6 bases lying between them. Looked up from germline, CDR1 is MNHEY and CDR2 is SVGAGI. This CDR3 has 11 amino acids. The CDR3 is CATEGTDTQYF. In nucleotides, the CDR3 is TGTGCCACCGAGGGCACAGATACGCAGTATTTT.

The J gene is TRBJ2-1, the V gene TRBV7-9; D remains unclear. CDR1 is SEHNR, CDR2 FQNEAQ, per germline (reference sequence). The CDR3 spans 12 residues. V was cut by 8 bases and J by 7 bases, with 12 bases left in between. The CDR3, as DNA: TGTGCCAGCCTCTCGGTGATTAATGAGCAGTTCTTC. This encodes CASLSVINEQFF.

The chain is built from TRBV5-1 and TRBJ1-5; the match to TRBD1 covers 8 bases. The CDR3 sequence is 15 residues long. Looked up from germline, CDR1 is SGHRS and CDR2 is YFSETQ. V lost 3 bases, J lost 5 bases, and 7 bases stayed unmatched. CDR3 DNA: TGCGCCAGCAGCTGGACCGGGACAGGATATCAGCCCCAGCATTTT. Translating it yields CASSWTGTGYQPQHF.

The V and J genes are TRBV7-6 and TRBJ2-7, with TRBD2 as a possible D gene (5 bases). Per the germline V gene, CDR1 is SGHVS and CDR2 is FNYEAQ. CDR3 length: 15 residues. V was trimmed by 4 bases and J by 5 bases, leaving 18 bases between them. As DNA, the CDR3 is TGTGCCAGCAGCTGGGGAGAGGGAATTTCCCACGAGCAGTACTTC. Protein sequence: CASSWGEGISHEQYF.

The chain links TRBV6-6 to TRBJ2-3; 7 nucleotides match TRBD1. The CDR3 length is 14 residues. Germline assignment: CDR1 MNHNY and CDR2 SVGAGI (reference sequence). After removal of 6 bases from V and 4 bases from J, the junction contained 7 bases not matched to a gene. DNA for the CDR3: TGTGCCAGCAGGGGACAGCGCGGGCCAGATACGCAGTATTTT. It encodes CASRGQRGPDTQYF.

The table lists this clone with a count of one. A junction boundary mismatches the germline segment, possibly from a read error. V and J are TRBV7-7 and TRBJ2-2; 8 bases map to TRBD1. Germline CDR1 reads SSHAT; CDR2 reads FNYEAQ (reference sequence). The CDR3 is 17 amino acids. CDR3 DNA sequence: TGTGCTAGCAGCGAAGGACAGGGATGGGCGAACACCGGGGAGCTGTTTTTT. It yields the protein CASSEGQGWANTGELFF.

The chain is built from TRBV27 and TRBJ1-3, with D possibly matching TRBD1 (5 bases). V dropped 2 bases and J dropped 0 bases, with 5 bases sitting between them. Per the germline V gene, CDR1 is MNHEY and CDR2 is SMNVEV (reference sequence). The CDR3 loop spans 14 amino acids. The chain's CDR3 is CASSLRGSGNTIYF. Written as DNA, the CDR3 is TGTGCCAGCAGTTTAAGGGGCTCTGGAAACACCATATATTTT.

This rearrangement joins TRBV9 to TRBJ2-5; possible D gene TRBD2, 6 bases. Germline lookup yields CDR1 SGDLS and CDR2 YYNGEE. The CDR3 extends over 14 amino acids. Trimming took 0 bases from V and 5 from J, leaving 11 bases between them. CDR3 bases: TGTGCCAGCAGCGTAGGTGGGACTCGGGAGACCCAGTACTTC. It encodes CASSVGGTRETQYF.

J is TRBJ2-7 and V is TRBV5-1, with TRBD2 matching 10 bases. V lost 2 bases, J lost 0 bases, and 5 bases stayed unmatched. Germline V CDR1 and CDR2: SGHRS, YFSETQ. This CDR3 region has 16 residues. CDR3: CASSLTSGVSSYEQYF. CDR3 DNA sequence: TGCGCCAGCAGCTTAACTAGCGGGGTTAGCTCCTACGAGCAGTACTTC.

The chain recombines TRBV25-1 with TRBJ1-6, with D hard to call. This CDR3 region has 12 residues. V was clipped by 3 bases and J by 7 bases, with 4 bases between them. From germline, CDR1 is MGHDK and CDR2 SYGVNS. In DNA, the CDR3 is TGTGCCAGCAGTGACCCGAATTCACCCCTCCACTTT. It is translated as CASSDPNSPLHF.

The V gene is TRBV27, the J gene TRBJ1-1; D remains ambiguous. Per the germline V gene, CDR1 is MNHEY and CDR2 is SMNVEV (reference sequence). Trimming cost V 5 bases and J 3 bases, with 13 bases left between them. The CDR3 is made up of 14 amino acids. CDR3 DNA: TGTGCCAGCAGTCTGGACTTTGAGGACACTGAAGCTTTCTTT. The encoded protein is CASSLDFEDTEAFF.

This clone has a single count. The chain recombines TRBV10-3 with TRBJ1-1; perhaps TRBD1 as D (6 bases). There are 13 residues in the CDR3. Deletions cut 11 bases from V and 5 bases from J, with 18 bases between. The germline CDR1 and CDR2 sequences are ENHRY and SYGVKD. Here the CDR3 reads CAFSRGQGTEAFF. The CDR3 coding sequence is TGTGCCTTCTCGCGGGGGCAAGGGACTGAAGCTTTCTTT.

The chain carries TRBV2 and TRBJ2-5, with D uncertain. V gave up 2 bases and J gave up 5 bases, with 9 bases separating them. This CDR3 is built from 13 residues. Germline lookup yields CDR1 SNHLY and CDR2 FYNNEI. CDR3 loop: CASSEISFETQYF. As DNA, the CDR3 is TGTGCCAGCAGTGAAATAAGCTTCGAGACCCAGTACTTC. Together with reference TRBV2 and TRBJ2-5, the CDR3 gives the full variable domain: EPEVTQTPSHQVTQMGQEVILRCVPISNHLYFYWYRQILGQKVEFLVSFYNNEISEKSEIFDDQFSVERPDGSNFTLKIRSTKLEDSAMYFCASSEISFETQYFGPGTRLLVL.

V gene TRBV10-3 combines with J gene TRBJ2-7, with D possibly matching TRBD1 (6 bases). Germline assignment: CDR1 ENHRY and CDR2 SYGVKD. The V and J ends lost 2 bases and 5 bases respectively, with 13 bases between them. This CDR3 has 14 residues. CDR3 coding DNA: TGTGCCATCAGTGAGCCAAATCGACAGGACGAGCAGTACTTC. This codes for CAISEPNRQDEQYF.

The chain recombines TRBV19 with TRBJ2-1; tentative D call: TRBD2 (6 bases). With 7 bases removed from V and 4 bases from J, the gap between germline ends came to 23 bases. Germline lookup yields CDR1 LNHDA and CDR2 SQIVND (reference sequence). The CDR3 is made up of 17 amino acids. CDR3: CASTLSTSLSAYNEQFF. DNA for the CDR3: TGTGCCAGTACCCTATCGACTAGTCTCTCAGCTTACAATGAGCAGTTCTTC.

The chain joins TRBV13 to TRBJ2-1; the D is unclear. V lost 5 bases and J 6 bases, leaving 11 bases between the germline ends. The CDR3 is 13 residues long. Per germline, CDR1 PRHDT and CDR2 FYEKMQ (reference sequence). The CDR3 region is CASSTTQANEQFF. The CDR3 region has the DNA TGTGCCAGCAGCACAACTCAGGCCAATGAGCAGTTCTTC.

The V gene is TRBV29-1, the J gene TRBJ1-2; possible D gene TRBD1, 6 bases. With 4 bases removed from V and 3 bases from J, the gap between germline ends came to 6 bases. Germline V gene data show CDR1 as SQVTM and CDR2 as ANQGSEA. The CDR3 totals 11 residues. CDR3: CSVAGDYGYTF. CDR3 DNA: TGCAGCGTTGCAGGGGACTATGGCTACACCTTC.

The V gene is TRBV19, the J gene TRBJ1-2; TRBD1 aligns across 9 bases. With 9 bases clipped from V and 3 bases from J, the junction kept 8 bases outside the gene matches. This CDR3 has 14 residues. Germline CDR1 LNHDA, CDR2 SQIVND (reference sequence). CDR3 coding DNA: TGTGCCAGCGAAACAGGGGGCGCTTACTATGGCTACACCTTC. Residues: CASETGGAYYGYTF.

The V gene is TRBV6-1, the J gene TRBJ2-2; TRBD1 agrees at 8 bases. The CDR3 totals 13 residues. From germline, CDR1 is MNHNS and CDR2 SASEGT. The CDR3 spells CAAGTGDTGELFF. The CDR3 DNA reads TGTGCGGCCGGGACAGGAGACACCGGGGAGCTGTTTTTT.

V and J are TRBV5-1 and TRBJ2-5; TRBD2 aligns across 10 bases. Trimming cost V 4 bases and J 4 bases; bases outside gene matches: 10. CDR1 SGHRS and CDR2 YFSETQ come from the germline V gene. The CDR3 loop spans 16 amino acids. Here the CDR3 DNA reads TGCGCCAGCAGCGGATTTGGAGCGGGGGGGCCAGAGACCCAGTACTTC. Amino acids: CASSGFGAGGPETQYF.

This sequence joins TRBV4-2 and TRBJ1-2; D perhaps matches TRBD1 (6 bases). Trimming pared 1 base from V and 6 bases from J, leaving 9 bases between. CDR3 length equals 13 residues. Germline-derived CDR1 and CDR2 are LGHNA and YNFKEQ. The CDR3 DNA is TGTGCCAGCAGCCAAGGGACAGCCAATGGCTACACCTTC. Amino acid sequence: CASSQGTANGYTF.